This T cell receptor beta chain was obtained from a study of cytomegalovirus exposure and HLA in healthy donors. In regard to this clone: The antigen remains unidentified.

The study's findings and limits: Later work showed greater clonal expansion in HLA-associated TCR beta chains than in equally common others.

The PCR used 60 Vbeta and 13 Jbeta primers. The data were produced by immunoSEQ multiplex PCR, yet TCRdb's version contains in-frame clones alone and is incomplete. Its table records about 88,000 clones. Healthy people donating bone marrow made up the donors. CDR3 length: 12 residues. Germline values: CDR1 SGDLS, CDR2 YYNGEE. Trimming pared 3 bases from V and 5 bases from J, leaving 7 bases between. Sequenced: PBMCs. The receptor was isolated from a girl aged 5-17 years in good health and CMV-seropositive. The rearrangement links TRBV9 to TRBJ2-3, with D hard to call. CDR3 amino acids: CASSATIDTQYF. The CDR3 DNA follows: TGTGCCAGCAGCGCTACTATAGATACGCAGTATTTT.